These 10 T cell receptor beta chains originate from one sample sequenced in a study of T cell responses to AZD1222 COVID-19 vaccine. Assay used: immunoSEQ multiplex PCR; TCRdb lists only in-frame clones, some missing. The table has 100,000 to 150,000 clones, over 80% seen once; the top ten hold over 0.95%. The starting material was peripheral blood, obtained on day 0 of AZD1222 vaccination. Source of these receptors: an adult in good health.

The CDR3 region has the DNA TGTGCCAGCAGCTTAGAATTCGGGCAGGGGAACACTGAAGCTTTCTTT. This sequence encodes CASSLEFGQGNTEAFF. This chain joins TRBV7-6 and TRBJ1-1; D possibly corresponds to TRBD1 (5 bases). The CDR3 sequence is 16 residues long. Germline CDR1 SGHVS, CDR2 FNYEAQ. V dropped 1 base and J dropped 1 base, with 13 bases sitting between them.

The CDR3 loop reads CASSSRTSQEQFF. Written as DNA, the CDR3 is TGTGCCAGCAGCTCGCGGACTAGCCAAGAGCAGTTCTTC. The chain combines TRBV7-9 with TRBJ2-1; 8 bases match TRBD2. Germline V gives CDR1 SEHNR, CDR2 FQNEAQ (reference sequence). The J segment lost 10 bases and the V segment lost 4 bases, leaving 6 bases of the junction unmatched. The CDR3 covers 13 residues.

V gene TRBV2 combines with J gene TRBJ1-6; 9 nucleotides agree with TRBD1. The trim removed 4 bases at V and 7 bases at J, leaving 2 bases unmatched. The CDR3 has 14 amino acids. Germline CDR1 reads SNHLY; CDR2 reads FYNNEI. CDR3 nucleotides: TGTGCCAGCAGTGGAGGGACAGGGAATTCACCCCTCCACTTT. It codes for CASSGGTGNSPLHF. Full variable domain (missing parts from reference TRBV2 and TRBJ1-6): EPEVTQTPSHQVTQMGQEVILRCVPISNHLYFYWYRQILGQKVEFLVSFYNNEISEKSEIFDDQFSVERPDGSNFTLKIRSTKLEDSAMYFCASSGGTGNSPLHFGNGTRLTVT.

V and J are TRBV2 and TRBJ1-4, with D possibly TRBD1 on 6 matching bases. The CDR3 contains 13 residues. Germline CDR1 reads SNHLY; CDR2 reads FYNNEI. Between the trimmed V and J ends, which lost 11 bases and 8 bases, there was a span of 18 bases. The CDR3 DNA reads TGTGCCGGCTCACAAGACAGGATGGAAAAACTGTTTTTT. Translating it yields CAGSQDRMEKLFF.

The chain is built from TRBV2 and TRBJ1-5, with D uncertain. The germline V gene has CDR1 SNHLY and CDR2 FYNNEI. CDR3 length: 13 amino acids. The V and J ends lost 8 bases and 5 bases respectively, with 13 bases between them. The CDR3 DNA follows: TGTGCCAGCGGGCGATTTAACCATCAGCCCCAGCATTTT. As protein: CASGRFNHQPQHF.

The rearrangement joins TRBV9 to TRBJ1-2; D unclear. Looked up from germline, CDR1 is SGDLS and CDR2 is YYNGEE. The CDR3 length is 15 residues. V lost 0 bases to trimming and J lost 5 bases, with 14 bases between them. The CDR3 protein is CASSVGAATLYGYTF. CDR3 in DNA: TGTGCCAGCAGCGTAGGGGCCGCCACCCTGTATGGCTACACCTTC.

The rearrangement uses TRBV19 and TRBJ2-6, with D maybe TRBD1 (6 bases). The CDR3 contains 14 residues. CDR1 and CDR2 from the germline V gene are LNHDA and SQIVND (reference sequence). With 6 bases removed from V and 3 bases from J, the gap between germline ends came to 9 bases. The CDR3 coding sequence is TGTGCCAGTAGCAGGGGTGGTGGGGCCAACGTCCTGACTTTC. This sequence encodes CASSRGGGANVLTF.

The chain couples TRBV28 to TRBJ2-1, with 7 bases aligning to TRBD2. Germline V gene sequence: CDR1 MDHEN, CDR2 SYDVKM. The CDR3 contains 16 residues. V gave up 2 bases and J gave up 2 bases; unmatched junction bases: 6. The CDR3: CASSLNGLVPYNEQFF. DNA of the CDR3: TGTGCCAGCAGTTTAAACGGACTAGTCCCCTACAATGAGCAGTTCTTC.

The CDR3 DNA follows: TGTGCCAGCAGCGGTTCGCAGGGGGCGGGCGAGCAGTACTTC. Protein product: CASSGSQGAGEQYF. V and J are TRBV2 and TRBJ2-7; 8 positions agree with TRBD1. Per germline, CDR1 SNHLY and CDR2 FYNNEI. V lost 6 bases, J lost 6 bases, and 10 bases stayed unmatched. CDR3 size: 14 residues.

The V gene is TRBV2, the J gene TRBJ2-1, with 8 bases lining up with TRBD2. This CDR3 has 15 amino acids. V lost 10 bases and J lost 6; bases outside the gene matches: 14. Per the germline V gene, CDR1 is SNHLY and CDR2 is FYNNEI. CDR3 in amino acids: CATGRFASGSNEQFF. In nucleotides, the CDR3 is TGTGCCACCGGCAGATTTGCTAGCGGGTCCAATGAGCAGTTCTTC.